The rows below give T cell receptor beta chains drawn from one sample of a study of vaccination and CD4 T cells after COVID-19. No cognate antigen is known for these TCRs. MiXCR was run by TCRdb on the PCR reads, yielding one entry per CDR3 protein. The sample shows over 10,000 distinct CDR3 sequences, approximately 60% of them seen only once. Specimen: CD4+ T cells from blood, cultured in vitro. These receptors came from a human donor who had recovered from COVID-19. CDR3s include the opening cysteine and the closing phenylalanine or tryptophan. Each record gives: CDR3 DNA, CDR3 protein, J gene, D gene, clone size, V gene. A D gene is named only where the DNA matches it firmly. The size entry is marked missing in some rows and otherwise reads once, few, many or a size class.

DNA: TGTGCCAGCAGCTTAAGAGGTCCCTACACCTTC
CDR3: CASSLRGPYTF
J: TRBJ1-2
D: .
size: .
V: TRBV7-2

DNA: TGCAGTGCTAGATCACAAGACCGCTATAGCAATCAGCCCCAGCATTTT
CDR3: CSARSQDRYSNQPQHF
J: TRBJ1-5
D: .
size: large
V: TRBV20-1

DNA: TGTGCCAGCAGTTTCGAGGAGGGGCGGTATGGCTACACCTTC
CDR3: CASSFEEGRYGYTF
J: TRBJ1-2
D: .
size: .
V: TRBV7-9

DNA: TGTGCCAGCAGCCAGTCGCTCGGGCCAGCTGAGCAGTTCTTC
CDR3: CASSQSLGPAEQFF
J: TRBJ2-1
D: .
size: .
V: TRBV7-2

DNA: TGTGCCAGCAGTTCCCTACTCCGGCCCTACGAGCAGTACTTC
CDR3: CASSSLLRPYEQYF
J: TRBJ2-7
D: .
size: .
V: TRBV27

DNA: TGTGCCAGCAGCCAAGATTCCGGGACACGACCCTACGAGCAGTACTTC
CDR3: CASSQDSGTRPYEQYF
J: TRBJ2-7
D: .
size: .
V: TRBV12-1

DNA: TGTGCCAGCAGGGTGGGAGGTGCAGAGACCCAGTACTTC
CDR3: CASRVGGAETQYF
J: TRBJ2-5
D: .
size: .
V: TRBV6-1

DNA: TGTGCCAGCAGCTTATCAGCGGGGGGGTACAATGAGCAGTTCTTC
CDR3: CASSLSAGGYNEQFF
J: TRBJ2-1
D: TRBD2
size: .
V: TRBV7-3

DNA: TGCAGTGCTAGAGATTACGAACTAGCGGGATATCGGTACCAAGAGACCCAGTACTTC
CDR3: CSARDYELAGYRYQETQYF
J: TRBJ2-5
D: TRBD2
size: few
V: TRBV20-1

DNA: TGTGCCATCAGTGAGGACACAACTAATGAAAAACTGTTTTTT
CDR3: CAISEDTTNEKLFF
J: TRBJ1-4
D: .
size: .
V: TRBV10-3

DNA: TGTGCCAGCGCACCGGGTCGCGGGGGGATGACGGGCGGCTACACCTTC
CDR3: CASAPGRGGMTGGYTF
J: TRBJ1-2
D: .
size: .
V: TRBV6-1

DNA: TGTGCCAGCAGCGGGCCGACTGGGGCCAACGTCCTGACTTTC
CDR3: CASSGPTGANVLTF
J: TRBJ2-6
D: .
size: .
V: TRBV11-3

DNA: TGCAGTGCTAGAGGTCGGAGAGGGAAACATCAGCCCCAGCATTTT
CDR3: CSARGRRGKHQPQHF
J: TRBJ1-5
D: .
size: .
V: TRBV20-1

DNA: TGCAGTGCTAGAGCTTCAGGGGGCCGTTCACATTCACCCCTCCACTTT
CDR3: CSARASGGRSHSPLHF
J: TRBJ1-6
D: TRBD1
size: few
V: TRBV20-1

DNA: TGCAGTGGTTTGACAGGAGTCAGCAATCAGCCCCAGCATTTT
CDR3: CSGLTGVSNQPQHF
J: TRBJ1-5
D: .
size: .
V: TRBV20-1

DNA: TGTGCCAGCAGTCGGGGAGCGCTATCAGAGACCCAGTACTTC
CDR3: CASSRGALSETQYF
J: TRBJ2-5
D: .
size: .
V: TRBV12-3/TRBV12-4

DNA: TGTGCCACCAGTGAACGTGGCGCCGCGAACACCGGGGAGCTGTTTTTT
CDR3: CATSERGAANTGELFF
J: TRBJ2-2
D: .
size: .
V: TRBV24-1

DNA: TGTGCCAGCAGTTACTCCCGTCGGGCAGGGGGAAATAGCAATCAGCCCCAGCATTTT
CDR3: CASSYSRRAGGNSNQPQHF
J: TRBJ1-5
D: TRBD1
size: .
V: TRBV6-5

DNA: TGTGCCAGCAGGACTTGGGACAGTAACTATGGCTACACCTTC
CDR3: CASRTWDSNYGYTF
J: TRBJ1-2
D: TRBD1
size: .
V: TRBV28

DNA: TGTGCCAGCAGTTTTGCCGGGGAAGAGACCCAGTACTTC
CDR3: CASSFAGEETQYF
J: TRBJ2-5
D: .
size: .
V: TRBV27

DNA: TGTGCCAGCTCACTGGGACAGGGGCACACCGGGGAGCTGTTTTTT
CDR3: CASSLGQGHTGELFF
J: TRBJ2-2
D: TRBD1
size: .
V: TRBV18

DNA: TGCAGTGTCAACGGGGAGCAAGAGACCCAGTACTTC
CDR3: CSVNGEQETQYF
J: TRBJ2-5
D: .
size: .
V: TRBV20-1

DNA: TGTGCCAGCAAACAGGGAGATAATTCACCCCTCCACTTT
CDR3: CASKQGDNSPLHF
J: TRBJ1-6
D: .
size: .
V: TRBV28

DNA: TGCAGTGCTAGGGCCAGACGGACAGCTAACTATGGCTACACCTTC
CDR3: CSARARRTANYGYTF
J: TRBJ1-2
D: .
size: .
V: TRBV20-1

DNA: TGTGCCAGTAGTTTGGTTGGTAGCGGCACCGGGGAGCTGTTTTTT
CDR3: CASSLVGSGTGELFF
J: TRBJ2-2
D: .
size: .
V: TRBV19

DNA: TGCAGTGCTAGAGATCCGGGGGACGCTCAGAACACTGAAGCTTTCTTT
CDR3: CSARDPGDAQNTEAFF
J: TRBJ1-1
D: .
size: .
V: TRBV20-1

DNA: TGTGCCAGCAGTTACTCGTCGACAGGGAGAGGCTACACCTTC
CDR3: CASSYSSTGRGYTF
J: TRBJ1-2
D: TRBD1
size: .
V: TRBV6-5

DNA: TGTGCCAGCAGCTCCCCGGGGGGAGCGAATGAAAAACTGTTTTTT
CDR3: CASSSPGGANEKLFF
J: TRBJ1-4
D: .
size: once
V: TRBV6-1

DNA: TGTGCCACCAGTGATCACGGGACTAGCGACTCCTACAATGAGCAGTTCTTC
CDR3: CATSDHGTSDSYNEQFF
J: TRBJ2-1
D: TRBD2
size: .
V: TRBV24-1

DNA: TGTGCCAGCAGCTTAACGGGGACAGGGGGAAGGTACGAGCAGTACTTC
CDR3: CASSLTGTGGRYEQYF
J: TRBJ2-7
D: TRBD1
size: .
V: TRBV7-2

DNA: TGTGCCAGCAGCCGGTCCAATGAGCAGTTCTTC
CDR3: CASSRSNEQFF
J: TRBJ2-1
D: .
size: once
V: TRBV7-2

DNA: TGTGCCAGCAGTAAGAGAGTGTCCTGGGGTTCGTTCGAGCAGTACTTC
CDR3: CASSKRVSWGSFEQYF
J: TRBJ2-7
D: .
size: .
V: TRBV21-1

DNA: TGTGCCAGCAGGGCAAGGACAGGGCCGGACGAGCAGTACTTC
CDR3: CASRARTGPDEQYF
J: TRBJ2-7
D: TRBD1
size: .
V: TRBV2

DNA: TGTGCCAGCAGCCAGGGACTAGCGGCCTCTGGGGCCAACGTCCTGACTTTC
CDR3: CASSQGLAASGANVLTF
J: TRBJ2-6
D: TRBD2
size: .
V: TRBV4-2

DNA: TGTGCCAGCAGCTTACACGCGGGACAGGGGGCATCCGAGCAGTACTTC
CDR3: CASSLHAGQGASEQYF
J: TRBJ2-7
D: TRBD1
size: .
V: TRBV7-3

DNA: TGTGCCAGCGGATATATAGCTCAGCCCCAGCATTTT
CDR3: CASGYIAQPQHF
J: TRBJ1-5
D: .
size: few
V: TRBV27

DNA: TGTGCCAGCAGCTTTACTAGAGATTCCTACGAGCAGTACTTC
CDR3: CASSFTRDSYEQYF
J: TRBJ2-7
D: .
size: .
V: TRBV7-2

DNA: TGTGCCAGCCAGAGACAGGGTACCGGGGAGCTGTTTTTT
CDR3: CASQRQGTGELFF
J: TRBJ2-2
D: TRBD1
size: .
V: TRBV2

DNA: TGCGCCAGCATTTCCGCAGGCCAGAACTTCGAGCAGTACTTC
CDR3: CASISAGQNFEQYF
J: TRBJ2-7
D: .
size: .
V: TRBV10-2

DNA: TGTGCCAGCAGACCGGGACAGGGTACAGATACGCAGTATTTT
CDR3: CASRPGQGTDTQYF
J: TRBJ2-3
D: TRBD1
size: few
V: TRBV12-3/TRBV12-4

DNA: TGTGCCATCAGTGCCGGGACTAGCGCGGAGACCCAGTACTTC
CDR3: CAISAGTSAETQYF
J: TRBJ2-5
D: TRBD2
size: few
V: TRBV10-3

DNA: TGTGCCAGCAGCTTCTTAGGGATTAACGATTCACCCCTCCACTTT
CDR3: CASSFLGINDSPLHF
J: TRBJ1-6
D: .
size: .
V: TRBV5-6